The entry below describes one T cell receptor beta chain. Its cognate antigen is unknown. The record originates from a study of blood T cells in healthy people across ages. Study-level information: Template switching captured about one barcoded beta molecule per two T cells.

Study-wide results and caveats: It was found that TCR beta diversity correlated strongly with the percentage of naive T cells.

The CDR3 runs to 13 residues. Trimming took off 0 bases at V and 4 bases at J, with 7 bases between the two ends. Together with a sample-barcoded 5' primer, a J-beta primer mix was included in a second PCR lasting about 6 to 12 cycles. All samples gave at least 3 million CDR3-containing paired-end reads. Via MiXCR, TCRdb re-called the 5' RACE reads, giving one row per CDR3 protein. The profile shows 600,000 to 800,000 distinct CDR3 sequences, around 21% of them singletons. The rearrangement joins TRBV12-3 or TRBV12-4 to TRBJ2-7; D possibly corresponds to TRBD2 (5 bases). The origin of this receptor is a man between 65 and 85 years old in good health. The sequencing sample was made of blood. The CDR3 DNA reads as TGTGCCAGCAGTTTAGCGAGGGAGTACGAGCAGTACGTC. Protein product: CASSLAREYEQYV.